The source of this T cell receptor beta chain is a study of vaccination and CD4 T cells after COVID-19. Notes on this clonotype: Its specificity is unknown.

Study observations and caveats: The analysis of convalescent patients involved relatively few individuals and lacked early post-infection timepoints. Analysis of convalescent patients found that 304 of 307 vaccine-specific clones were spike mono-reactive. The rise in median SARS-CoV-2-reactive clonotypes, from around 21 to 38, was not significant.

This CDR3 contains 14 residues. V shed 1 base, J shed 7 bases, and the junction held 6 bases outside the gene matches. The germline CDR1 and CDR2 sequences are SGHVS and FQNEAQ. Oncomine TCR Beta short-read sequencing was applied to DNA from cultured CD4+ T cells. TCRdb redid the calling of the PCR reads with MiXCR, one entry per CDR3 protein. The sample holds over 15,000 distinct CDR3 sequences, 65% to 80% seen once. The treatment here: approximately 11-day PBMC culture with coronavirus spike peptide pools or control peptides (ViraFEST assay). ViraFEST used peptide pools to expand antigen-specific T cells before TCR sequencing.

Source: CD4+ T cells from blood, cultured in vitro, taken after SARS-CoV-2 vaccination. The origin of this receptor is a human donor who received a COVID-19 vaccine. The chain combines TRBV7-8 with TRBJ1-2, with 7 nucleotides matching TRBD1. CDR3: CASSLDQGDGGYTF. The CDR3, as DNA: TGTGCCAGCAGCTTAGATCAGGGGGACGGTGGCTACACCTTC.